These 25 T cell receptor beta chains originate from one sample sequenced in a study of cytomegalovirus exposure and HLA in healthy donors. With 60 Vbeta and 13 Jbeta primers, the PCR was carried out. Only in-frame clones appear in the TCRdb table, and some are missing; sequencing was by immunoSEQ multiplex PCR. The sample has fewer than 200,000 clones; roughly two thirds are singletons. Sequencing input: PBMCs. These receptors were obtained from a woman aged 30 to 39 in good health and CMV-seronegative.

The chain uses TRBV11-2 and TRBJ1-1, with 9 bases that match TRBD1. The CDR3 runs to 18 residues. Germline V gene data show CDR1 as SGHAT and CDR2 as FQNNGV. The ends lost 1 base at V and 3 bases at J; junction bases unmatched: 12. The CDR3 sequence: CASSLAYTGGGGYTEAFF. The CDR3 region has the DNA TGTGCCAGCAGCTTAGCGTATACAGGGGGCGGAGGGTACACTGAAGCTTTCTTT.

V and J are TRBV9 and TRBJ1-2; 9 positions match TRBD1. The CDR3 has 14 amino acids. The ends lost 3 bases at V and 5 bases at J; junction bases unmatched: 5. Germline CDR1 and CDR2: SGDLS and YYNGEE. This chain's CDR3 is CASSDRDRAYGYTF. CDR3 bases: TGTGCCAGCAGCGACCGGGACAGGGCTTATGGCTACACCTTC.

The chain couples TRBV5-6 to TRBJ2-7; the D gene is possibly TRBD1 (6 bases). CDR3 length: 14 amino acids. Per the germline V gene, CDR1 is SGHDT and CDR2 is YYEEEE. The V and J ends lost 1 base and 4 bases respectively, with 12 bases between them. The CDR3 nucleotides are TGTGCCAGCAGCTTGCTGCAGGGGACGTACGAGCAGTACTTC. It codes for CASSLLQGTYEQYF.

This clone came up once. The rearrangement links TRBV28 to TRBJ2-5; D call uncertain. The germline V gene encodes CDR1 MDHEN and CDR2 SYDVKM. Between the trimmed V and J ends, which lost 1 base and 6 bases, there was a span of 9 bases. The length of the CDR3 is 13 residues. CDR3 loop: CASSLSSVQTQYF. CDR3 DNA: TGTGCCAGCAGTTTATCCTCTGTCCAGACCCAGTACTTC.

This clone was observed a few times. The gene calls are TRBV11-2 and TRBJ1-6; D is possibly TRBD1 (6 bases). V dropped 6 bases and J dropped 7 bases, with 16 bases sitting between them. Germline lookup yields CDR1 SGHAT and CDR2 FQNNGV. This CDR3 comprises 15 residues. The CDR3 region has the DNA TGTGCCAGCAGTCAACAGGGCTTAGGGAATTCACCCCTCCACTTT. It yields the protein CASSQQGLGNSPLHF.

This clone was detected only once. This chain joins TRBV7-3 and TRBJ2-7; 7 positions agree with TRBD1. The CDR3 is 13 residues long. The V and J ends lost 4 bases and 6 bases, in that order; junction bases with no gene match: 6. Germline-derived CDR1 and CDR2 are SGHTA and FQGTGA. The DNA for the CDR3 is TGTGCCAGCAGCTCCGGGACAGAAAGCGAGCAGTACTTC. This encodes CASSSGTESEQYF. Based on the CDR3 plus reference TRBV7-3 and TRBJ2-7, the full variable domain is GAGVSQTPSNKVTEKGKYVELRCDPISGHTALYWYRQSLGQGPEFLIYFQGTGAADDSGLPNDRFFAVRPEGSVSTLKIQRTERGDSAVYLCASSSGTESEQYFGPGTRLTVT.

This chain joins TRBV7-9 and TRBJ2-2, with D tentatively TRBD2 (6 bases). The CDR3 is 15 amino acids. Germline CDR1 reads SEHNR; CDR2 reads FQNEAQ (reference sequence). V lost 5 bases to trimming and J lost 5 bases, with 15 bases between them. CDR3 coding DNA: TGTGCCAGCAGCGAAGCAGGGAGGAAAACCGGGGAGCTGTTTTTT. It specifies CASSEAGRKTGELFF.

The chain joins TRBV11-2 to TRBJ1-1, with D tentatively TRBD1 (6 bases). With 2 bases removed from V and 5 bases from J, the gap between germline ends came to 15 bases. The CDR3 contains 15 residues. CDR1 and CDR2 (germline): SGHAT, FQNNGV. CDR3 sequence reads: CASSLRGGRRTEAFF. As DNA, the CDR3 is TGTGCCAGCAGCTTAAGGGGGGGTAGGAGGACTGAAGCTTTCTTT. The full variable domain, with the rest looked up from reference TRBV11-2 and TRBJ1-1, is EAGVAQSPRYKIIEKRQSVAFWCNPISGHATLYWYQQILGQGPKLLIQFQNNGVVDDSQLPKDRFSAERLKGVDSTLKIQPAKLEDSAVYLCASSLRGGRRTEAFFGQGTRLTVV.

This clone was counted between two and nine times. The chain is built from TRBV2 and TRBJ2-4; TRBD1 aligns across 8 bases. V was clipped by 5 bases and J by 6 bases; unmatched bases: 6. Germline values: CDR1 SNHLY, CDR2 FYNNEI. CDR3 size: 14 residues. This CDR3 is CASSPGTGSNIQYF. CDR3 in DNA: TGTGCCAGCAGTCCCGGGACAGGTTCAAACATTCAGTACTTC. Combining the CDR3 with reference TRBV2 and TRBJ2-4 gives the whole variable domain EPEVTQTPSHQVTQMGQEVILRCVPISNHLYFYWYRQILGQKVEFLVSFYNNEISEKSEIFDDQFSVERPDGSNFTLKIRSTKLEDSAMYFCASSPGTGSNIQYFGAGTRLSVL.

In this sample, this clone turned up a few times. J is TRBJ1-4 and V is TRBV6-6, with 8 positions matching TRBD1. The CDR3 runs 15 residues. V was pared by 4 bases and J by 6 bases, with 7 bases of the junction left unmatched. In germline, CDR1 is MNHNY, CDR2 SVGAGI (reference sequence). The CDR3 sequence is CASSSWTGRDEKLFF. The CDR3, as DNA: TGTGCCAGCAGTTCTTGGACAGGGAGGGATGAAAAACTGTTTTTT.

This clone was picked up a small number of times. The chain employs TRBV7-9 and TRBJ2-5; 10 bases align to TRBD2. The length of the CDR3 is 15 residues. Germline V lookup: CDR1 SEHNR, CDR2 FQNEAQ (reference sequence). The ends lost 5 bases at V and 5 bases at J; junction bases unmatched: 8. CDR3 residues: CASSTGTSAWETQYF. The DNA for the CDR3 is TGTGCCAGCAGCACCGGGACTAGCGCTTGGGAGACCCAGTACTTC.

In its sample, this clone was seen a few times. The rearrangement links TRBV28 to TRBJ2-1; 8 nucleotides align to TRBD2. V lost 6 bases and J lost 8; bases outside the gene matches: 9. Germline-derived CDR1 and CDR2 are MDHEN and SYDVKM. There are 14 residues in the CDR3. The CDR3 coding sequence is TGTGCCAGCAGGTCCAGGACTAGCATCCATGAGCAGTTCTTC. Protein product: CASRSRTSIHEQFF. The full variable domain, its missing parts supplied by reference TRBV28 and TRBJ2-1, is DVKVTQSSRYLVKRTGEKVFLECVQDMDHENMFWYRQDPGLGLRLIYFSYDVKMKEKGDIPEGYSVSREKKERFSLILESASTNQTSMYLCASRSRTSIHEQFFGPGTRLTVL.

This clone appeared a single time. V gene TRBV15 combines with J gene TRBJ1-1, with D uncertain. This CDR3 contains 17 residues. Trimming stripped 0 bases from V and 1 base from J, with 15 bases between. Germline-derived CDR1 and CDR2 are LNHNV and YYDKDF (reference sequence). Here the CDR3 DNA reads TGTGCCACCAGCAGAGATAGTTACGGGGAACCGAACACTGAAGCTTTCTTT. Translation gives CATSRDSYGEPNTEAFF. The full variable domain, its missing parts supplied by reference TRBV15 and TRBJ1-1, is DAMVIQNPRYQVTQFGKPVTLSCSQTLNHNVMYWYQQKSSQAPKLLFHYYDKDFNNEADTPDNFQSRRPNTSFCFLDIRSPGLGDTAMYLCATSRDSYGEPNTEAFFGQGTRLTVV.

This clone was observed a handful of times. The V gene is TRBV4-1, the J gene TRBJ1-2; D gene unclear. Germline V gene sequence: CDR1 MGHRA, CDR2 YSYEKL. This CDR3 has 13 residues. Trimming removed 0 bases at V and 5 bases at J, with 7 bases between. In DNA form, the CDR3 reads TGCGCCAGCAGCCAAGAAGGGAGGTATGGCTACACCTTC. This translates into CASSQEGRYGYTF.

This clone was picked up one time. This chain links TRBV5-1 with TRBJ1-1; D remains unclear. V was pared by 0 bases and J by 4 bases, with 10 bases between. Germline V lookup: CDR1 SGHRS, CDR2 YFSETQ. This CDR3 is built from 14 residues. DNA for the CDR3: TGCGCCAGCAGCTTGGGGAGCCAGAGCACTGAAGCTTTCTTT. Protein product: CASSLGSQSTEAFF.

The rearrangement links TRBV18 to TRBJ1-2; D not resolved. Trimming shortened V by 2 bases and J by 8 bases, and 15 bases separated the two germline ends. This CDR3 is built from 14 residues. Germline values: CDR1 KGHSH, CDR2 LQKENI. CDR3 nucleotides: TGTGCCAGCTCACCAGGGTCGGCCGAGGTCGGCTACACCTTC. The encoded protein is CASSPGSAEVGYTF.

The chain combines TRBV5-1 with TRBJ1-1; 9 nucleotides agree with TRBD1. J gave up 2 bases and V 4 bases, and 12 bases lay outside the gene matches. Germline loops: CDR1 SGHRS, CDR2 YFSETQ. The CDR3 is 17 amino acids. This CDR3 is CASSKRQGGLRNTEAFF. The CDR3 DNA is TGCGCCAGCAGCAAACGACAGGGGGGCTTAAGAAACACTGAAGCTTTCTTT.

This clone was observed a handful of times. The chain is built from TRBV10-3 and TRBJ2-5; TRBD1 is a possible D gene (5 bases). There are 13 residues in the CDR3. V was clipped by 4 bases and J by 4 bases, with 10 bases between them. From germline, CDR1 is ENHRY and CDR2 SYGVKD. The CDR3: CAISGYRLETQYF. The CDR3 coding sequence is TGTGCCATCAGTGGGTACAGGTTAGAGACCCAGTACTTC.

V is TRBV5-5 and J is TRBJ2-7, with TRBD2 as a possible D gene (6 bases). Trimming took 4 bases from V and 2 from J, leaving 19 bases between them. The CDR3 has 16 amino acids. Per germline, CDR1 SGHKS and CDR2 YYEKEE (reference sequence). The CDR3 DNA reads TGTGCCAGCAGCGCTACCCCGGGACTCCAAACCTACGAGCAGTACTTC. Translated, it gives CASSATPGLQTYEQYF.

The CDR3 region is CASSLSGEQFF. In DNA form, the CDR3 reads TGCGCCAGCAGCTTAAGCGGTGAGCAGTTCTTC. This chain uses TRBV5-1 with TRBJ2-1; possibly TRBD2 for D (5 bases). The CDR3 runs 11 residues. V was cut by 2 bases and J by 9 bases, with 6 bases left in between. CDR1 is SGHRS, CDR2 YFSETQ, per germline.

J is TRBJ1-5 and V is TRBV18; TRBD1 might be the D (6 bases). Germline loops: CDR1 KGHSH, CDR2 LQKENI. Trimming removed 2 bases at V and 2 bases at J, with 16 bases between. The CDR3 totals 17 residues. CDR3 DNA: TGTGCCAGCTCACCAAAACAGGGAAGAGGGGGCAATCAGCCCCAGCATTTT. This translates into CASSPKQGRGGNQPQHF.

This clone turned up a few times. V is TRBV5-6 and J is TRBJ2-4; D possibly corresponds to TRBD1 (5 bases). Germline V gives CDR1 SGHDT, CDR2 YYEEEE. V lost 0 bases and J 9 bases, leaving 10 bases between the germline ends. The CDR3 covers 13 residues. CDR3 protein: CASSLDKRGIQYF. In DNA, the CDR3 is TGTGCCAGCAGCTTGGACAAAAGGGGCATTCAGTACTTC. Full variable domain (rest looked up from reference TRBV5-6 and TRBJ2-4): DAGVTQSPTHLIKTRGQQVTLRCSPKSGHDTVSWYQQALGQGPQFIFQYYEEEERQRGNFPDRFSGHQFPNYSSELNVNALLLGDSALYLCASSLDKRGIQYFGAGTRLSVL.

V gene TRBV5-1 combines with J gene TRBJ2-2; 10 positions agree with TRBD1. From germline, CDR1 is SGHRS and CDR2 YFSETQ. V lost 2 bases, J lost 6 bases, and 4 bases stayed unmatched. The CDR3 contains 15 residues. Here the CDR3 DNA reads TGCGCCAGCAGCTTCTCCGGGACAGGGGCCGGGGAGCTGTTTTTT. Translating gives CASSFSGTGAGELFF.

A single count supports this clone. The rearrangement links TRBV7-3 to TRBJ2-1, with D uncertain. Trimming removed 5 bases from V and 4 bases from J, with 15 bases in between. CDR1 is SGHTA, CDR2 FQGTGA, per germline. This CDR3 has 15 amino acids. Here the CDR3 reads CASSPTRVDYNEQFF. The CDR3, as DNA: TGTGCCAGCAGCCCCACCCGCGTCGATTACAATGAGCAGTTCTTC.

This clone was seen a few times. The CDR3 DNA is TGTGCCAGCAGCTTAGTGGCGACAGCTGGGGCCAACGTCCTGACTTTC. This codes for CASSLVATAGANVLTF. This chain joins TRBV7-9 and TRBJ2-6; tentatively, D is TRBD1 (5 bases). From germline, CDR1 is SEHNR and CDR2 FQNEAQ (reference sequence). The V gene lost 1 base and the J gene lost 2 bases, with 9 bases spanning the gap. The CDR3 consists of 16 residues.